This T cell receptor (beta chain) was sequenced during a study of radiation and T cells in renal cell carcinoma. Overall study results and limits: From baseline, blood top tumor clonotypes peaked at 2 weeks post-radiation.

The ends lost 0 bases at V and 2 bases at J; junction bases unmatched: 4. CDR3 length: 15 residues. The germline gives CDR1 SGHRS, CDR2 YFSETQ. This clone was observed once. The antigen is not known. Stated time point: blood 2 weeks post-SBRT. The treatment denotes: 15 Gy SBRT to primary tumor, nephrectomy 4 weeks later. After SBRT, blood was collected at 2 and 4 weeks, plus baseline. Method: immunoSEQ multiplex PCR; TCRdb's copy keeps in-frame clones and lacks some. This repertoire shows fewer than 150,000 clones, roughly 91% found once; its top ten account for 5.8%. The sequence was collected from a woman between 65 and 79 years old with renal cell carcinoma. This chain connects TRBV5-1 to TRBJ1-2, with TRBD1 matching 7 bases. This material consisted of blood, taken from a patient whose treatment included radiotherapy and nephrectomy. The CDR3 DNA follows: TGCGCCAGCAGCTTGGGACCGGGACAGAACTATGGCTACACCTTC. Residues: CASSLGPGQNYGYTF.